This T cell receptor beta chain appears in the sequencing data of a study of blood T cell repertoires in COVID-19. Study as a whole: The United States, Italy and Spain provided the acute and convalescent COVID-19 samples.

In the original workflow: Cell counts per sample came from amplifying reference gene primers. This table comes from immunoSEQ multiplex PCR, and its TCRdb copy is limited to in-frame clones, with some not included. V, J and clone size are taken as reported in that table, and D and trimming were inferred from the DNA itself. The data hold just over 25,000 clones, with 90% observed a single time. This receptor was obtained from a human donor in a cohort sampled during active COVID-19. Sequencing used peripheral blood.

This CDR3 reads CASSLDTGSNQPQHF. The CDR3 coding sequence is TGTGCCAGCAGCTTAGACACAGGTTCAAATCAGCCCCAGCATTTT. The rearrangement joins TRBV7-2 to TRBJ1-5; TRBD1 is a possible D gene (5 bases). The CDR3 length is 15 residues. V was shortened by 1 base and J by 4 bases, with 11 bases between the two germline ends. Germline V lookup: CDR1 SGHTA, CDR2 FQGNSA.